Following are 14 T cell receptor beta chains from one sample sequenced in a study of CD8 T cells in ankylosing spondylitis. One entry per CDR3 protein, called by TCRdb with MiXCR from the 5' RACE reads. The sample includes 100,000 to 150,000 distinct CDR3 sequences, approximately 14% of them seen just once. The sequencing sample was made of blood, either unsorted or a sorted T cell fraction (not recorded which). All receptors derive from a female donor with ankylosing spondylitis or in good health (not recorded which).

This clonotype was found many times. The genes are TRBV10-3 and TRBJ2-2; no firm D call. The CDR3 runs 16 residues. Trimming took 0 bases from V and 3 from J, leaving 11 bases between them. The germline V gene encodes CDR1 ENHRY and CDR2 SYGVKD. CDR3 DNA: TGTGCCATCAGTGAGTCGTCGAGTAGTGACACCGGGGAGCTGTTTTTT. Amino acid sequence: CAISESSSSDTGELFF.

A few counts support this clonotype. The chain employs TRBV7-9 and TRBJ2-3, with 11 nucleotides matching TRBD2. Germline V gene lookup returns CDR1 SEHNR and CDR2 FQNEAQ (reference sequence). With V trimmed by 5 bases and J by 3 bases, 4 bases remained unmatched. This CDR3 contains 15 residues. The CDR3 reads CASSRLAGLTDTQYF. The CDR3 coding sequence is TGTGCCAGCAGCCGACTAGCGGGATTGACAGATACGCAGTATTTT. The complete variable domain, with remaining parts taken from reference TRBV7-9 and TRBJ2-3, reads DTGVSQNPRHKITKRGQNVTFRCDPISEHNRLYWYRQTLGQGPEFLTYFQNEAQLEKSRLLSDRFSAERPKGSFSTLEIQRTEQGDSAMYLCASSRLAGLTDTQYFGPGTRLTVL.

This clonotype was seen at least ten times. The chain joins TRBV7-2 to TRBJ2-1; 9 bases are a match to TRBD2. The CDR3 runs to 17 residues. In germline, CDR1 is SGHTA, CDR2 FQGNSA. The V segment lost 4 bases and the J segment 3 bases; nucleotides outside the gene matches: 10. The CDR3 loop reads CASSSYSGRTIYNEQFF. In nucleotides, the CDR3 is TGTGCCAGCAGCTCCTATAGCGGGAGAACTATCTACAATGAGCAGTTCTTC. Using reference TRBV7-2 and TRBJ2-1 for the parts outside the CDR3, the full variable domain is GAGVSQSPSNKVTEKGKDVELRCDPISGHTALYWYRQSLGQGLEFLIYFQGNSAPDKSGLPSDRFSAERTGGSVSTLTIQRTQQEDSAVYLCASSSYSGRTIYNEQFFGPGTRLTVL.

This clonotype was seen at least ten times. V and J are TRBV5-1 and TRBJ2-2; unclear D gene. The CDR3 totals 13 residues. CDR1 and CDR2 (germline): SGHRS, YFSETQ. V was clipped by 3 bases and J by 3 bases, with 6 bases between them. CDR3 DNA sequence: TGCGCCAGCAGCTCTATAGACACCGGGGAGCTGTTTTTT. Protein product: CASSSIDTGELFF.

This clonotype was seen only a few times. V gene TRBV29-1 combines with J gene TRBJ2-7; the D gene is possibly TRBD1 (6 bases). Looked up from germline, CDR1 is SQVTM and CDR2 is ANQGSEA. The V end lost 1 base, the J end lost 5 bases, and 12 bases lay between the germline ends. This CDR3 spans 13 amino acids. CDR3 sequence: CSVEAGVSDEQYF. As DNA, the CDR3 is TGCAGCGTTGAAGCAGGGGTTTCAGACGAGCAGTACTTC.

This chain joins TRBV5-1 and TRBJ2-2, with no clear D. The germline CDR1 and CDR2 sequences are SGHRS and YFSETQ. Deletions cut 4 bases from V and 1 base from J, with 11 bases between. CDR3 size: 15 residues. DNA for the CDR3: TGCGCCAGCAGCCTAGGACCCCTGAACACCGGGGAGCTGTTTTTT. Its protein product is CASSLGPLNTGELFF.

The DNA for the CDR3 is TGTGCCAGCAGCTTGGGGACTAGCGGGAGGAATGAGCAGTTCTTC. Amino acids: CASSLGTSGRNEQFF. This chain connects TRBV5-8 to TRBJ2-1; the match to TRBD2 covers 14 bases. This CDR3 comprises 15 residues. Germline-derived CDR1 and CDR2 are SGHTS and YDEGEE. V gave up 0 bases and J gave up 7 bases; unmatched junction bases: 0.

This clonotype was detected ten times or more. The chain employs TRBV5-1 and TRBJ2-2; D unresolved. The CDR3 spans 16 residues. Germline values: CDR1 SGHRS, CDR2 YFSETQ. Trimming removed 6 bases from V and 2 bases from J, with 17 bases in between. CDR3 nucleotides: TGCGCCAGCACTCGAGGACCTGCCGACAACACCGGGGAGCTGTTTTTT. It codes for CASTRGPADNTGELFF.

This clonotype was observed a few times. The CDR3 sequence is CASSQGTEYYEQYF. CDR3 nucleotides: TGCGCCAGCAGCCAAGGGACAGAATACTACGAGCAGTACTTC. The rearrangement uses TRBV5-1 and TRBJ2-7; 7 bases are a match to TRBD1. CDR1 is SGHRS and CDR2 is YFSETQ in the germline V gene. The V gene end was trimmed by 4 bases and the J gene end by 3 bases; junction bases not matched to a gene: 7. The CDR3 has 14 amino acids.

This clonotype was observed at least ten times. The V call is TRBV7-2, the J call TRBJ2-1; D gene unclear. Deletions cut 6 bases from V and 5 bases from J, with 14 bases between. The CDR3 totals 14 residues. The germline V gene has CDR1 SGHTA and CDR2 FQGNSA. The CDR3 nucleotides are TGTGCCAGCAGTTCGAGCACGGCACACAATGAGCAGTTCTTC. The encoded protein is CASSSSTAHNEQFF. The variable domain in full, completed from reference TRBV7-2 and TRBJ2-1, reads GAGVSQSPSNKVTEKGKDVELRCDPISGHTALYWYRQSLGQGLEFLIYFQGNSAPDKSGLPSDRFSAERTGGSVSTLTIQRTQQEDSAVYLCASSSSTAHNEQFFGPGTRLTVL.

The genes are TRBV12-3 or TRBV12-4 and TRBJ2-1; no definite D call. The length of the CDR3 is 15 residues. V lost 6 bases, J lost 0 bases, and 12 bases lay in between. The CDR3 nucleotides are TGTGCCAGCAGGACAAGTAATAGCTCCTACAATGAGCAGTTCTTC. Its translation is CASRTSNSSYNEQFF.

The chain is built from TRBV7-3 and TRBJ2-1; 8 nucleotides match TRBD2. Germline CDR1 reads SGHTA; CDR2 reads FQGTGA. The CDR3 loop spans 16 amino acids. V shed 1 base and J 7 bases; nucleotides not matched to a gene: 9. CDR3 sequence: CASSLNPSGSKNEQFF. CDR3 nucleotides: TGTGCCAGCAGCTTAAATCCGAGCGGGAGTAAAAATGAGCAGTTCTTC. Full variable domain (remainder filled in from reference TRBV7-3 and TRBJ2-1): GAGVSQTPSNKVTEKGKYVELRCDPISGHTALYWYRQSLGQGPEFLIYFQGTGAADDSGLPNDRFFAVRPEGSVSTLKIQRTERGDSAVYLCASSLNPSGSKNEQFFGPGTRLTVL.

This clonotype has a handful of counts. The DNA for the CDR3 is TGTGCCAGCAGTTTGGAGGGACCCTATGGCTACACCTTC. Translation gives CASSLEGPYGYTF. The J gene is TRBJ1-2, the V gene TRBV27, with D perhaps matching TRBD1 (5 bases). Germline V gene data show CDR1 as MNHEY and CDR2 as SMNVEV (reference sequence). The V and J ends lost 3 bases and 4 bases respectively, with 9 bases between them. The CDR3 has 13 amino acids.

This clonotype was counted a few times. The rearrangement uses TRBV2 and TRBJ2-2, with D possibly matching TRBD2 (5 bases). Germline lookup yields CDR1 SNHLY and CDR2 FYNNEI. The V end lost 1 base, the J end lost 4 bases, and 10 bases lay between the germline ends. This CDR3 has 15 amino acids. The CDR3 is CASSEGSSRTGELFF. CDR3 nucleotides: TGTGCCAGCAGTGAAGGGTCTAGCCGCACCGGGGAGCTGTTTTTT.